The TCR beta chain under discussion was sequenced for a study of blood T cell repertoires in COVID-19 (dated by TCRdb to 2020 to 2022). At the level of the whole study: Samples covering the acute and convalescent phases of COVID-19 were provided by collaborators in the United States, Italy and Spain. The prospective study material was composed of cDNA or gDNA derived from T cells, B-cell-depleted T cells, or PBMCs. The repertoires were released in a freely available public database intended as a resource for research on the immune response to SARS-CoV-2. The samples were drawn from the first 160 participants of the ongoing ImmuneRACE study and from 950 to 1,500 subjects provided by 6 global collaborators. The dataset comprised deeply sampled blood TCRbeta repertoires from subjects exposed to, actively infected with, or recovered from COVID-19. Nearly every sample came with metadata listing a de-identified subject ID, COVID-19 status, age in years and sex. Where available, HLA class I and class II types were taken from metadata supplied by the sample provider and were not determined by assay-based typing. Overall results and qualifications from the work: The quantity of clinical and demographic metadata differed by source and by participant and was supplied without curation.

Including cysteine and phenylalanine, the CDR3 has 16 amino acids. The entry retains the CDR3 DNA only, 48 bases that are in frame from base 1. Trimmed from V: 2 bases; trimmed from J: 5 bases; junction bases lacking a gene match: 11. For CDR1 and CDR2, the germline V gene lists SGHVS and FQNEAQ. Note on this clone: Its antigen remains undetermined. The record has no base qualities; no much larger clone is one base away.

The immunoSEQ Assay, a bias-controlled multiplex PCR, was used to amplify TCRbeta CDR3 regions from genomic DNA. Per the source publication's procedure: The number of nucleated cells in each sample was estimated by amplification of reference gene primers within the assay. To quantify the absolute abundance of each unique TCRbeta CDR3 rearrangement, sequence reads were collapsed and filtered. Productive Simpson clonality was computed per sample as the square root of Simpson's diversity index over productive rearrangements. This is the immuneACCESS table as TCRdb keeps it, with only in-frame sequences that have V and J called. A part of the clones is gone; compared with another copy, unresolved V genes explain less than half, and the rest is unexplained. For V, J and clone size, that table is used; D and trimming come from the DNA. The sample contains around 250,000 clones, 86% of them found a single time. Jointly, the top ten make up 15% to 18% of the sample.

In the prospective study, participants were roughly 18 to 89 years old, resided in about two dozen geographic areas of the United States, and were enrolled through a virtual design. In the prospective study, participants were assigned to cohorts based on the clinical history participants reported in a screening survey and a study questionnaire. Recovered participants in ImmuneRACE Cohort 3 were defined by two consecutive negative NP/OP PCR tests, clearance by a healthcare professional, or resolution of symptoms. In the prospective study, whole blood, serum and a nasopharyngeal or oropharyngeal swab were collected from each participant by mobile phlebotomists. Over a roughly 2-month period, participants in the prospective study had the option of providing additional blood draws and questionnaires. Before DNA extraction, prospective study blood samples were shipped either frozen or at room temperature.

The sequencing sample was made of PBMCs or T cells enriched from blood (not recorded which). The TCR sequence derives from a man in his late teens or twenties who had recovered from COVID-19. In this chain, TRBV7-8 is recombined with TRBJ1-2; TRBD1 lines up with 7 middle nucleotides. The CDR3: CASSLPPLTGTYGYTF. The nucleotide sequence is TGTGCCAGCAGCTTACCCCCGCTGACAGGGACTTATGGCTACACCTTC.